The 19 T cell receptor beta chains below all came from one sample that was sequenced in a study of CD8 T cells in Susac syndrome. RNA amounts of roughly 0.5 to 1 ug underwent reverse transcription with random hexamers. One entry per CDR3 protein results from TCRdb running MiXCR on the immunoSEQ multiplex PCR reads. The sample shows 110,000 or so distinct CDR3 sequences, 94% of them seen only once. Material for sequencing was CD4+ T cells from PBMCs. All receptors come from a human donor in good health.

The chain is built from TRBV9 and TRBJ2-7; TRBD2 agrees at 10 bases. The CDR3 has 15 amino acids. CDR1 SGDLS and CDR2 YYNGEE come from the germline V gene. After removal of 2 bases from V and 2 bases from J, the junction contained 4 bases not matched to a gene. Here the CDR3 DNA reads TGTGCCAGCAGCGTCGGACTAGCGGTTACCTACGAGCAGTACTTC. The encoded protein is CASSVGLAVTYEQYF.

The J gene is TRBJ2-5, the V gene TRBV9; tentative D call: TRBD1 (6 bases). The V and J ends lost 0 bases and 2 bases respectively, with 11 bases between them. In germline, CDR1 is SGDLS, CDR2 YYNGEE. CDR3 length: 15 amino acids. CDR3 sequence (DNA): TGTGCCAGCAGCGTAGGGACAGTCCCTCAAGAGACCCAGTACTTC. As protein: CASSVGTVPQETQYF.

V is TRBV6-1 and J is TRBJ2-7; TRBD1 aligns across 7 bases. The CDR3 runs to 16 residues. Looked up from germline, CDR1 is MNHNS and CDR2 is SASEGT. Unmatched junction bases numbered 9, after V lost 2 bases and J lost 2 bases. The CDR3 DNA follows: TGTGCCAGCAGTGAATTCGCCGGGACAGCAACCTACGAGCAGTACTTC. Translation gives CASSEFAGTATYEQYF.

The rearrangement joins TRBV2 to TRBJ1-5; D unresolved. Trimming took 4 bases from V and 0 from J, leaving 16 bases between them. This CDR3 spans 17 amino acids. The germline V gene has CDR1 SNHLY and CDR2 FYNNEI. CDR3 bases: TGTGCCAGCAGTGTATCATCCGGAGATCTTAGCAATCAGCCCCAGCATTTT. It codes for CASSVSSGDLSNQPQHF.

The chain links TRBV6-5 to TRBJ2-5; D could derive from TRBD1 or TRBD2 (5 bases each). The CDR3 loop spans 15 amino acids. The germline V gene has CDR1 MNHEY and CDR2 SVGAGI. Trimming took off 4 bases at V and 5 bases at J, with 17 bases between the two ends. CDR3 loop: CASSLGPQLGETQYF. In nucleotides, the CDR3 is TGTGCCAGCAGTTTGGGACCCCAATTAGGGGAGACCCAGTACTTC.

The CDR3, as DNA: TGTGCCAGCAGCTCCACGACAGGGCGGAATTCACCCCTCCACTTT. Its protein is CASSSTTGRNSPLHF. V usage is TRBV7-2 and J usage is TRBJ1-6; 7 nucleotides match TRBD1. V was clipped by 4 bases and J by 7 bases; unmatched bases: 7. Germline V gives CDR1 SGHTA, CDR2 FQGNSA. The length of the CDR3 is 15 residues.

The chain links TRBV12-3 or TRBV12-4 to TRBJ1-4; D gene uncertain. The length of the CDR3 is 14 residues. V was clipped by 5 bases and J by 0 bases, with 7 bases between them. CDR3 DNA sequence: TGTGCCAGCAGTCTGAGTGCAACTAATGAAAAACTGTTTTTT. This gives the protein CASSLSATNEKLFF.

Only one count was recorded for this clonotype. This chain joins TRBV28 and TRBJ1-2; 8 positions agree with TRBD1. The germline CDR1 and CDR2 sequences are MDHEN and SYDVKM. V lost 9 bases to trimming and J lost 8 bases; unmatched junction nucleotides: 8. The CDR3 is made up of 12 amino acids. The CDR3 protein is CASTGGLGGYTF. The CDR3 DNA reads as TGTGCCAGTACAGGGGGTTTAGGGGGCTACACCTTC.

This clonotype was seen just once. This chain links TRBV12-3 or TRBV12-4 with TRBJ2-1; a weak D match, TRBD1 (7 bases). The CDR3 runs 16 residues. The V and J ends lost 3 bases and 4 bases respectively, with 16 bases between them. The CDR3 bases are TGTGCCAGCAGTTTCCCAAAGGGGGCGGGATACAATGAGCAGTTCTTC. Translated, it gives CASSFPKGAGYNEQFF.

The chain has TRBV11-1 and TRBJ2-7; 10 positions match TRBD1. Germline CDR1 is SGHAT and CDR2 is FQDESV (reference sequence). The CDR3 length is 14 residues. Trimming removed 4 bases from V and 3 bases from J; junction bases left unmatched: 3. CDR3 sequence reads: CASSSGQGLYEQYF. The CDR3 DNA sequence: TGTGCCAGCAGCTCGGGACAGGGGCTCTACGAGCAGTACTTC.

This chain uses TRBV5-1 with TRBJ2-7, with a weak D call TRBD2 (6 bases). The CDR3 is 15 residues long. Germline V gives CDR1 SGHRS, CDR2 YFSETQ. V lost 4 bases and J 4 bases, leaving 18 bases between the germline ends. The CDR3 loop is CASSRDDLGRYEQYF. In DNA form, the CDR3 reads TGCGCCAGCAGCCGGGACGACCTGGGGAGGTACGAGCAGTACTTC.

This clonotype was recorded once. The rearrangement links TRBV7-2 to TRBJ2-7; TRBD2 might be the D (5 bases). Per germline, CDR1 SGHTA and CDR2 FQGNSA. V was clipped by 1 base and J by 9 bases, with 13 bases between them. CDR3 length equals 13 residues. The CDR3 coding sequence is TGTGCCAGCAGCTTAGAGACTACCGGGTGGCAGTACTTC. It encodes CASSLETTGWQYF.

This clonotype appeared a single time. The V gene is TRBV19, the J gene TRBJ2-3; 10 nucleotides match TRBD2. The CDR3 loop spans 15 amino acids. From germline, CDR1 is LNHDA and CDR2 SQIVND (reference sequence). V was pared by 6 bases and J by 5 bases, with 8 bases of the junction left unmatched. CDR3 loop: CASSPASGRIDTQYF. DNA of the CDR3: TGTGCCAGTAGCCCGGCTAGCGGGAGAATAGATACGCAGTATTTT.

The chain joins TRBV3-1 to TRBJ1-3; D uncertain. Germline V gene lookup returns CDR1 LGHDT and CDR2 YNNKEL (reference sequence). This CDR3 has 15 amino acids. Trimming removed 4 bases at V and 4 bases at J, with 14 bases between. CDR3 protein: CASSLSSLQGNTIYF. The CDR3 DNA is TGTGCCAGCAGCCTTTCTTCGTTGCAAGGAAACACCATATATTTT.

The chain recombines TRBV6-2 or TRBV6-3 with TRBJ2-7; D gene unclear. The germline V gene encodes CDR1 MNHEY and CDR2 SVGEGT. The CDR3 is made up of 13 amino acids. The ends were cut back, 7 bases at V and 6 bases at J, with 16 bases in the middle. DNA of the CDR3: TGTGCCAGCAACCTCCGGACCCGGAGCGAGCAGTACTTC. Its protein is CASNLRTRSEQYF.

The gene calls are TRBV2 and TRBJ1-1; D gene ambiguous. This CDR3 spans 13 amino acids. Germline loops: CDR1 SNHLY, CDR2 FYNNEI. V gave up 8 bases and J gave up 4 bases, with 14 bases separating them. CDR3 sequence: CASDNGRSTEAFF. CDR3 sequence (DNA): TGTGCCAGCGATAACGGGAGATCCACTGAAGCTTTCTTT.

The gene calls are TRBV4-2 and TRBJ2-7; D possibly corresponds to TRBD1 (6 bases). Germline V gene lookup returns CDR1 LGHNA and CDR2 YNFKEQ. V was pared by 5 bases and J by 2 bases, with 16 bases between. The CDR3 spans 15 residues. The CDR3 reads CASSSEVTGPYEQYF. The CDR3 DNA follows: TGTGCCAGCAGCTCGGAAGTGACAGGTCCCTACGAGCAGTACTTC.

This clonotype was found once. V and J are TRBV4-3 and TRBJ2-1, with D possibly being TRBD2 (6 bases). Per the germline V gene, CDR1 is LGHNA and CDR2 is YSLEER. The CDR3 is 17 amino acids. The ends were cut back, 0 bases at V and 0 bases at J, with 12 bases in the middle. For the CDR3, the DNA is TGCGCCAGCAGCCAAGATCCGAGCGGGCGCTCCTACAATGAGCAGTTCTTC. Translating it yields CASSQDPSGRSYNEQFF.

The CDR3 coding sequence is TGTGCCACCAGCAGAGAGATGGAAGCCAAGCAGTACTTC. The encoded protein is CATSREMEAKQYF. V gene TRBV15 combines with J gene TRBJ2-7; D is undetermined. V lost 0 bases, J lost 8 bases, and 11 bases lay in between. This CDR3 contains 13 residues. Germline V gene lookup returns CDR1 LNHNV and CDR2 YYDKDF (reference sequence).